A selection of T cell receptor beta chains follows, all from one sample in a study of shared clonotypes between healthy human individuals. Libraries were prepared by immunoSEQ multiplex PCR; TCRdb keeps only in-frame clonotypes and omits some of them. The repertoire includes some 2 million clones, about 95% of them detected once, and under 1.5% sits in the top ten. The specimen was naive CD8+ T cells sorted from blood. These receptors all stem from a man aged 18 to 29 in good health. The CDR3 runs from the conserved cysteine through the conserved F or W. D genes are given only for firm matches. Clone sizes are given selectively: once, few, many, or a class where the clone is expanded.

>.|.|TRBV2|TRBJ1-4
TGTGCCAGCAGTGAAGAGCGAGCCCGGACCGCTGATGAAAAACTGTTTTTT
CASSEERARTADEKLFF
>TRBD2|.|TRBV10-3|TRBJ2-3
TGTGCCATCAGATCAGATAGCGGGGGTTTAGCAGATACGCAGTATTTT
CAIRSDSGGLADTQYF
>.|.|TRBV30|TRBJ1-5
TGTGCCTGGAGTTTCGGACCCAGCAATCAGCCCCAGCATTTT
CAWSFGPSNQPQHF
>TRBD1|.|TRBV5-1|TRBJ1-1
TGCGCCAGCAGCTTCGGACAGGGGAGTAGCACTGAAGCTTTCTTT
CASSFGQGSSTEAFF
>TRBD2|.|TRBV13|TRBJ2-1
TGTGCCAGCAGCTCCCTAGCGGGAGTCGACAATGAGCAGTTCTTC
CASSSLAGVDNEQFF
>.|.|TRBV2|TRBJ2-7
TGTGCCACCCGACAGCGCTACGAGCAGTACTTC
CATRQRYEQYF
>.|.|TRBV6-5|TRBJ2-2
TGTGCCAGCAGTTACGGGGGCAGGAAAGACACCAGGGAGCTGTTTTTT
CASSYGGRKDTRELFF
>TRBD1|.|TRBV4-1|TRBJ2-3
TGCGCCAGCAGCCATGCCCGGGACAGGGGTTCAGATACGCAGTATTTT
CASSHARDRGSDTQYF
>.|once|TRBV7-8|TRBJ2-3
TGTGCCAGCCTTGGTGAGGGCGGCGGAGATACGCAGTATTTT
CASLGEGGGDTQYF
>.|.|TRBV7-2|TRBJ2-7
TGTGCCAGCAGCCTCTATTACGAGCAGTACTTC
CASSLYYEQYF
>.|.|TRBV2|TRBJ1-2
TGTGCCAGCACTCAGGGGAACTATGGCTACACCTTC
CASTQGNYGYTF
>TRBD1|.|TRBV7-9|TRBJ2-7
TGTGCCAGCAGCTCCGGGACAGAGTACGAGCAGTACTTC
CASSSGTEYEQYF
>.|.|TRBV20-1|TRBJ2-7
TGCAGTGCTAGCCAAACCTACGAGCAGTACTTC
CSASQTYEQYF
>TRBD1|.|TRBV27|TRBJ2-3
TGTGCCAGCAGTGGACAGGTGGAAATGGATACGCAGTATTTT
CASSGQVEMDTQYF
>.|.|TRBV2|TRBJ1-1
TGTGCCAGCAGTCTCGAAATTCCCTCCGTGAACACTGAAGCTTTCTTT
CASSLEIPSVNTEAFF
>TRBD2|.|TRBV6-6|TRBJ2-7
TGTGCCAGCAGTAACCCAGGACTAGCGGACTACGAGCAGTACTTC
CASSNPGLADYEQYF
>TRBD1|.|TRBV5-6|TRBJ2-7
TGTGCCAGCAGCTTGGGACAGGGGGCCGACGAGCAGTACTTC
CASSLGQGADEQYF
>TRBD1|.|TRBV6-1|TRBJ1-2
TGTGCCAGCAGTGAATTGGGACAGGGCCATGGCTACACCTTC
CASSELGQGHGYTF
>TRBD2|.|TRBV6-1|TRBJ2-7
TGTGCCAGCAGTGAAGGACTAGCGCGTTACGAGCAGTACTTC
CASSEGLARYEQYF
>TRBD1|.|TRBV4-1|TRBJ1-6
TGCGCCAGCAGCCGGACAGGTAATTCACCCCTCCACTTT
CASSRTGNSPLHF
>.|.|TRBV5-7|TRBJ2-3
TGTGCCAGCCTTACGGCGGGTGCCACTAGCACAGATACGCAGTATTTT
CASLTAGATSTDTQYF
>.|.|TRBV9|TRBJ2-1
TGTGCCAGCAGCGAGGCTAGCTACAATGAGCAGTTCTTC
CASSEASYNEQFF
>.|.|TRBV2|TRBJ2-5
TGTGCCAGCAGAACGGCAGGCGAGACCCAGTACTTC
CASRTAGETQYF
>TRBD2|once|TRBV11-3|TRBJ2-1
TGTGCCAGCAGCTTAGTGGCGGGAGTCCATGAGCAGTTCTTC
CASSLVAGVHEQFF
>.|.|TRBV13|TRBJ1-6
TGTGCCAGCAGCTTAGGACAGGCGTATAATTCACCCCTCCACTTT
CASSLGQAYNSPLHF
>.|.|TRBV11-2|TRBJ2-2
TGTGCCAGCAGCTCGACTAGAGGTGGCACCGGGGAGCTGTTTTTT
CASSSTRGGTGELFF
>.|.|TRBV19|TRBJ1-6
TGTGCCAGTAGACTGGAATCGACCCTCCACTTT
CASRLESTLHF
>TRBD1|.|TRBV19|TRBJ1-5
TGTGCCAGTCTAGGGACAGAGGGCAATCAGCCCCAGCATTTT
CASLGTEGNQPQHF
>TRBD1|.|TRBV30|TRBJ2-7
TGTGCCTGGAGTCCGACAGGGAACTACGAGCAGTACTTC
CAWSPTGNYEQYF
>.|.|TRBV4-1|TRBJ1-1
TGCGCCAGCAGCCAAGATCCGGGGACAAACACTGAAGCTTTCTTT
CASSQDPGTNTEAFF
>TRBD1|once|TRBV13|TRBJ2-1
TGTGCCAGCAGACAAACAGGGGACCCCTACAATGAGCAGTTCTTC
CASRQTGDPYNEQFF
>.|.|TRBV5-1|TRBJ2-7
TGCGCCAGCACCTTCCTAGGGAGGTCGGAGGAGCAGTACTTC
CASTFLGRSEEQYF
>TRBD1|.|TRBV28|TRBJ1-4
TGTGCCAGCAGTTTCGGGACAGGGGTTGAGAATGAAAAACTGTTTTTT
CASSFGTGVENEKLFF
>TRBD1|.|TRBV7-6|TRBJ2-3
TGTGCCAGCAGCTCCACAGGGGGTGATACGCAGTATTTT
CASSSTGGDTQYF
>.|.|TRBV11-2|TRBJ2-1
TGTGCCAGCAGCTTATTGGTACCGGCCCGGAATGAGCAGTTCTTC
CASSLLVPARNEQFF
>.|once|TRBV11-2|TRBJ2-1
TGTGCCAGCAGCTCCCGATTCGAGCGGAGTCCCAATGAGCAGTTCTTC
CASSSRFERSPNEQFF
>TRBD2|.|TRBV7-9|TRBJ2-3
TGTGCCAGCAGCTTGGCTAGCGGATTCACAGATACGCAGTATTTT
CASSLASGFTDTQYF
>.|.|TRBV6-5|TRBJ2-7
TGTGCCAGCAGTGCGGGACTGGCCACCTACGAGCAGTACTTC
CASSAGLATYEQYF
>TRBD1|.|TRBV27|TRBJ1-5
TGTGCCAGCAGTGTTACGACAGGGGTGGGTCAGCCCCAGCATTTT
CASSVTTGVGQPQHF
>.|.|TRBV4-1|TRBJ1-1
TGCGCCAGCAGCCACCCGGGACAAGCCACTGAAGCTTTCTTT
CASSHPGQATEAFF
>TRBD1|.|TRBV7-2|TRBJ1-2
TGTGCCAGCAGCTCTGTCGGGACAGGCAATGGCTACACCTTC
CASSSVGTGNGYTF
>.|.|TRBV12-5|TRBJ2-6
TGTGCTAGTGGTTTGGTAGCGAGGACAGTCTCTGGGGCCAACGTCCTGACTTTC
CASGLVARTVSGANVLTF
>TRBD1|.|TRBV6-1|TRBJ1-5
TGTGCCAGCAGTTGGACAGGGCTAAGCAATCAGCCCCAGCATTTT
CASSWTGLSNQPQHF
>.|.|TRBV5-4|TRBJ2-1
TGTGCCAGCAGCTTGGTGCCCGGAACGTCCTACAATGAGCAGTTCTTC
CASSLVPGTSYNEQFF
>.|once|TRBV4-1|TRBJ1-2
TGCGCCAGCAGCCAAGAGCAACAGGGTAACTATGGCTACACCTTC
CASSQEQQGNYGYTF
>.|.|TRBV30|TRBJ1-1
TGTGCCTGGAGTGTTCTAGGTGGGACTGAAGCTTTCTTT
CAWSVLGGTEAFF
>.|.|TRBV9|TRBJ2-7
TGTGCCAGCAGTATCGGAGGGGGCACCGAGCAGTACTTC
CASSIGGGTEQYF
>TRBD2|.|TRBV7-9|TRBJ2-3
TGTGCCAGCAGATCACTAGCGGGAGTGTTAGATACGCAGTATTTT
CASRSLAGVLDTQYF
>.|.|TRBV4-2|TRBJ2-2
TGTGCCAGCAGCGCGGCAGCGAACACCGGGGAGCTGTTTTTT
CASSAAANTGELFF
>.|.|TRBV7-9|TRBJ1-1
TGTGCCAGCAGCTTTTACCCTGAAGCTTTCTTT
CASSFYPEAFF
>.|.|TRBV15|TRBJ2-7
TGTGCCACCAGCAGAGCGTCTCTAGGGGTCCTCGACTACGAGCAGTACTTC
CATSRASLGVLDYEQYF
>.|once|TRBV5-6|TRBJ2-2
TGTGCCAGCAGCTTGTGGGGGGAGCTGTTTTTT
CASSLWGELFF
>TRBD2|.|TRBV10-3|TRBJ2-3
TGTGCCATCATCCTAGCTACTAGCGGGGCCAAGCATGATACGCAGTATTTT
CAIILATSGAKHDTQYF
>.|.|TRBV30|TRBJ1-6
TGTGCCTGGAGTGACACAGGGTCGGGATCACCCCTCCACTTT
CAWSDTGSGSPLHF
>.|few|TRBV7-9|TRBJ1-6
TGTGCCAGCAGCAGGACAGCGGGAGGCTATAATTCACCCCTCCACTTT
CASSRTAGGYNSPLHF
>.|.|TRBV19|TRBJ2-7
TGTGCCAGTAGTATAACAAGCGTCTACGAGCAGTACTTC
CASSITSVYEQYF
>.|.|TRBV27|TRBJ1-4
TGTGCCAGCAGTTTCGGCGGGAGAGGTGAAAAACTGTTTTTT
CASSFGGRGEKLFF